Below, 18 T cell receptor beta chains from the same sample are listed, as sequenced in a study of cytomegalovirus exposure and HLA in healthy donors. The primer mix had 60 Vbeta and 13 Jbeta primers. Repertoires were generated with immunoSEQ multiplex PCR, while TCRdb's copy carries only in-frame clones and drops some. The sample consists of under 200,000 clones, roughly 80% of them appearing once. The sequenced material came from PBMCs. All receptors derive from a man aged 60 to 75 in good health and CMV-seronegative.

This clone was detected only a few times. The chain joins TRBV28 to TRBJ2-1; 12 bases match TRBD2. The germline V gene has CDR1 MDHEN and CDR2 SYDVKM. This CDR3 is 16 amino acids long. V shed 5 bases, J shed 8 bases, and the junction held 10 bases outside the gene matches. The CDR3 DNA is TGTGCCAGCAGTCAGAAGACTAGCGGGAGATGGGATGAGCAGTTCTTC. This encodes CASSQKTSGRWDEQFF.

This chain uses TRBV5-6 with TRBJ1-1; TRBD1 matches at 8 bases. V shed 6 bases and J 4 bases; nucleotides not matched to a gene: 2. The CDR3 runs to 12 residues. Germline V gives CDR1 SGHDT, CDR2 YYEEEE. CDR3 in amino acids: CASTTGGTEAFF. For the CDR3, the DNA is TGTGCCAGCACCACAGGGGGCACTGAAGCTTTCTTT. Full variable domain (missing parts from reference TRBV5-6 and TRBJ1-1): DAGVTQSPTHLIKTRGQQVTLRCSPKSGHDTVSWYQQALGQGPQFIFQYYEEEERQRGNFPDRFSGHQFPNYSSELNVNALLLGDSALYLCASTTGGTEAFFGQGTRLTVV.

The chain links TRBV14 to TRBJ2-2; weak D call: TRBD1 (6 bases). V lost 0 bases and J 5 bases, leaving 13 bases between the germline ends. This CDR3 has 16 residues. Germline V gives CDR1 SGHDN, CDR2 FVKESK. CDR3 in amino acids: CASSQEGKGVTGELFF. For the CDR3, the DNA is TGTGCCAGCAGCCAAGAGGGTAAGGGGGTAACCGGGGAGCTGTTTTTT.

The genes are TRBV7-9 and TRBJ2-3; 8 bases map to TRBD2. Germline values: CDR1 SEHNR, CDR2 FQNEAQ (reference sequence). The CDR3 is made up of 16 amino acids. The trim removed 0 bases at V and 2 bases at J, leaving 4 bases unmatched. The CDR3 nucleotides read TGTGCCAGCAGCTTAGCGTTAGCGGGGAACACAGATACGCAGTATTTT. The encoded protein is CASSLALAGNTDTQYF.

V gene TRBV29-1 combines with J gene TRBJ2-5, with D maybe TRBD2 (5 bases). Germline assignment: CDR1 SQVTM and CDR2 ANQGSEA. CDR3 size: 12 residues. V lost 5 bases and J lost 0, with 7 bases in between. The CDR3 loop reads CSVSGNQETQYF. In DNA form, the CDR3 reads TGCAGCGTTTCGGGAAACCAAGAGACCCAGTACTTC.

The J gene is TRBJ2-7, the V gene TRBV18; the D gene is possibly TRBD1 (6 bases). The germline V gene has CDR1 KGHSH and CDR2 LQKENI. This CDR3 comprises 15 residues. V was clipped by 1 base and J by 6 bases, with 16 bases between them. The CDR3 coding sequence is TGTGCCAGCTCACCACTCGCAGGGGTCGGCTCCGAGCAGTACTTC. Encoded protein: CASSPLAGVGSEQYF.

The chain is built from TRBV29-1 and TRBJ2-5, with D tentatively TRBD2 (7 bases). Trimming left V 5 bases short and J 0 bases short, with 25 bases between. The germline V gene has CDR1 SQVTM and CDR2 ANQGSEA. CDR3 length: 18 amino acids. CDR3 amino acids: CSVSKERGGRWYQETQYF. The CDR3 nucleotides read TGCAGCGTTTCAAAGGAGAGGGGGGGCAGGTGGTACCAAGAGACCCAGTACTTC.

This chain links TRBV14 with TRBJ1-1; no clear D gene. V was pared by 1 base and J by 5 bases, with 23 bases between. CDR3 length: 18 residues. Germline V gene sequence: CDR1 SGHDN, CDR2 FVKESK. The CDR3 region is CASSQGLREVLRRTEAFF. CDR3 DNA: TGTGCCAGCAGCCAAGGATTACGGGAGGTCTTACGAAGGACTGAAGCTTTCTTT.

The chain carries TRBV19 and TRBJ2-1, with TRBD2 matching over 8 bases. The germline CDR1 and CDR2 sequences are LNHDA and SQIVND (reference sequence). Unmatched junction bases numbered 7, after V lost 3 bases and J lost 9 bases. This CDR3 spans 14 amino acids. Written as DNA, the CDR3 is TGTGCCAGTAGTATCCCGGGGGGGAACGGTGAGCAGTTCTTC. It encodes CASSIPGGNGEQFF.

This clone appeared once. The rearrangement links TRBV7-8 to TRBJ2-5; 9 positions agree with TRBD1. J lost 1 base, V lost 5 bases, and 5 bases had no gene match. The CDR3 consists of 15 residues. The germline V gene encodes CDR1 SGHVS and CDR2 FQNEAQ. This CDR3 reads CASSQDRGSQETQYF. The CDR3, as DNA: TGTGCCAGCAGCCAAGACAGGGGGTCCCAAGAGACCCAGTACTTC.

The chain recombines TRBV27 with TRBJ1-1; D ambiguous. V was trimmed by 5 bases and J by 4 bases, leaving 8 bases between them. The CDR3 totals 12 residues. Germline CDR1 is MNHEY and CDR2 is SMNVEV (reference sequence). CDR3 residues: CASSARSTEAFF. The DNA for the CDR3 is TGTGCCAGCAGTGCGAGATCCACTGAAGCTTTCTTT.

The rearrangement links TRBV5-1 to TRBJ2-7; 10 bases match TRBD1. Germline CDR1 is SGHRS and CDR2 is YFSETQ. Losses at the gene ends were 1 base for V and 4 bases for J; bases not matched to a gene: 2. The CDR3 runs to 14 residues. CDR3 in DNA: TGCGCCAGCAGCTTGCGGACAGGGGGATACGAGCAGTACTTC. This translates into CASSLRTGGYEQYF.

This chain links TRBV25-1 with TRBJ2-7, with TRBD1 as a possible D gene (6 bases). V gave up 4 bases and J gave up 5 bases, with 12 bases separating them. Germline-derived CDR1 and CDR2 are MGHDK and SYGVNS. The length of the CDR3 is 13 residues. The CDR3 nucleotides are TGTGCCAGCAGTGCAACAGGGTTACACGAGCAGTACTTC. It yields the protein CASSATGLHEQYF.

The chain recombines TRBV5-4 with TRBJ2-5; 10 bases line up with TRBD2. Germline V gives CDR1 SGHNT, CDR2 YYREEE (reference sequence). The CDR3 length is 14 residues. Germline trimming cut 6 bases from V and 2 bases from J; bases unmatched to any gene: 4. The CDR3 bases are TGTGCCAGCACCAGCGGGGGGGTGCAAGAGACCCAGTACTTC. It specifies CASTSGGVQETQYF.

There are a few counts of this clone. J is TRBJ1-1 and V is TRBV27; 9 bases are shared with TRBD1. The V gene's germline CDR1 is MNHEY and CDR2 SMNVEV (reference sequence). V was pared by 5 bases and J by 1 base, with 11 bases of the junction left unmatched. The CDR3 has 17 residues. CDR3 in DNA: TGTGCCAGCAGTCATCAAGGGACAGGGCAACGGAACACTGAAGCTTTCTTT. Amino acid sequence: CASSHQGTGQRNTEAFF.

V is TRBV7-9 and J is TRBJ2-7, with 9 bases that match TRBD1. The CDR3 contains 14 residues. After removal of 5 bases from V and 3 bases from J, the junction contained 5 bases not matched to a gene. CDR1 and CDR2 (germline): SEHNR, FQNEAQ (reference sequence). The CDR3 here is CASSGDREDYEQYF. The CDR3, as DNA: TGTGCCAGCAGCGGGGACAGGGAAGACTACGAGCAGTACTTC.

This clone was seen only once. The chain employs TRBV5-1 and TRBJ2-1, with TRBD1 identical over 9 bases. The CDR3 loop spans 18 amino acids. V lost 6 bases and J lost 4; bases outside the gene matches: 17. Germline V gives CDR1 SGHRS, CDR2 YFSETQ. The CDR3 reads CASNSKGSGTGQYNEQFF. The CDR3 DNA sequence: TGCGCCAGCAACTCGAAGGGCTCCGGGACAGGGCAATACAATGAGCAGTTCTTC.

CDR3 amino acids: CASSPATGRRGRDSDTQYF. CDR3 bases: TGTGCCAGCAGCCCAGCCACGGGCCGGCGCGGGAGGGACTCAGATACGCAGTATTTT. This chain joins TRBV7-3 and TRBJ2-3, with 9 bases matching TRBD2. Germline assignment: CDR1 SGHTA and CDR2 FQGTGA. This CDR3 comprises 19 residues. The junction had 19 bases not matched to a gene; V was cut back by 5 bases and J by 4 bases.